One sample yielded the 9 T cell receptor beta chains listed below, sequenced in a study of blood T cell repertoires in COVID-19. TCRdb keeps only in-frame clones here, not all; method: immunoSEQ multiplex PCR. Among about 220,000 clones listed, roughly 75% were seen once. The specimen was peripheral blood. All receptors derive from a woman in her 70s with acute or convalescent COVID-19.

This clone came up once. The J gene is TRBJ2-3, the V gene TRBV7-3; 15 positions agree with TRBD2. With V trimmed by 2 bases and J by 3 bases, 3 bases remained unmatched. Germline assignment: CDR1 SGHTA and CDR2 FQGTGA. The CDR3 extends over 17 amino acids. CDR3 protein: CASSLAGLAGGTDTQYF. The CDR3 nucleotides are TGTGCCAGCAGCTTAGCCGGACTAGCGGGGGGGACAGATACGCAGTATTTT.

V usage is TRBV24-1 and J usage is TRBJ2-1, with a tentative D call TRBD1 (6 bases). CDR3 length: 12 amino acids. Germline V lookup: CDR1 KGHDR, CDR2 SFDVKD. Trimming removed 3 bases from V and 13 bases from J, with 12 bases in between. CDR3 nucleotides: TGTGCCACCAGTGATCCCCCCAGGGGACAGTTCTTC. Its protein product is CATSDPPRGQFF.

The rearrangement uses TRBV5-1 and TRBJ2-3; a possible D gene is TRBD1 (5 bases). Germline V gene sequence: CDR1 SGHRS, CDR2 YFSETQ. Trimming pared 4 bases from V and 5 bases from J, leaving 17 bases between. The CDR3 contains 15 residues. The CDR3 DNA reads as TGCGCCAGCAGCCTAGGACAAAAAGAGTTAGATACGCAGTATTTT. Protein product: CASSLGQKELDTQYF.

As for this clone: The junction shows a germline mismatch at one end, possibly a read error. The CDR3 spells CASSLRNGLGASFNEQFF. Written as DNA, the CDR3 is TGTGCCAGCAGCTTACGGAACGGCTTGGGGGCCTCCTTCAATGAGCAGTTCTTC. The chain couples TRBV7-6 to TRBJ2-1, with D perhaps matching TRBD1 (6 bases). CDR1 is SGHVS and CDR2 is FNYEAQ in the germline V gene. The CDR3 length is 18 residues.

CDR3 residues: CASSLRDRYEQYF. CDR3 in DNA: TGTGCCAGCAGCCTCCGGGACAGATACGAGCAGTACTTC. The chain links TRBV3-1 (or the pseudogene TRBV3-2) to TRBJ2-7, with 7 bases matching TRBD1. V was pared by 4 bases and J by 4 bases, with 4 bases of the junction left unmatched. The CDR3 runs to 13 residues. The germline V gene has CDR1 LGHDT and CDR2 YNNKEL (reference sequence).

V usage is TRBV6-5 and J usage is TRBJ2-7; perhaps TRBD2 as D (6 bases). This CDR3 comprises 14 residues. CDR1 MNHEY and CDR2 SVGAGI come from the germline V gene. V dropped 2 bases and J dropped 3 bases, with 11 bases sitting between them. As DNA, the CDR3 is TGTGCCAGCAGTTACGAGGCGGACTACTACGAGCAGTACGTC. It specifies CASSYEADYYEQYV.

The V and J genes are TRBV19 and TRBJ2-7; weak D call: TRBD1 (6 bases). The germline V gene encodes CDR1 LNHDA and CDR2 SQIVND (reference sequence). Between the trimmed V and J ends, which lost 5 bases and 0 bases, there was a span of 11 bases. CDR3 length equals 14 residues. DNA for the CDR3: TGTGCCAGTAGTCTCAGGGGTGCCTCCTACGAGCAGTACTTC. Translated: CASSLRGASYEQYF.

The rearrangement uses TRBV5-5 and TRBJ1-2; TRBD1 matches at 8 bases. This CDR3 is 14 amino acids long. V trimming: 1 base; J trimming: 6 bases; junction bases outside the gene matches: 5. Germline CDR1 is SGHKS and CDR2 is YYEKEE (reference sequence). The CDR3 DNA follows: TGTGCCAGCAGCTTGATTGACAGGGGAGATGGCTACACCTTC. This sequence encodes CASSLIDRGDGYTF. The entire variable domain, with the rest obtained from reference TRBV5-5 and TRBJ1-2, is as follows: DAGVTQSPTHLIKTRGQQVTLRCSPISGHKSVSWYQQVLGQGPQFIFQYYEKEERGRGNFPDRFSARQFPNYSSELNVNALLLGDSALYLCASSLIDRGDGYTFGSGTRLTVV.

V and J are TRBV15 and TRBJ2-1, with a weak D call TRBD1 (5 bases). The V and J ends lost 4 bases and 5 bases respectively, with 12 bases between them. CDR3 length: 14 residues. Germline V gives CDR1 LNHNV, CDR2 YYDKDF (reference sequence). The CDR3 DNA follows: TGTGCCACCAGCATCAGGACAACAAACAATGAGCAGTTCTTC. This codes for CATSIRTTNNEQFF.